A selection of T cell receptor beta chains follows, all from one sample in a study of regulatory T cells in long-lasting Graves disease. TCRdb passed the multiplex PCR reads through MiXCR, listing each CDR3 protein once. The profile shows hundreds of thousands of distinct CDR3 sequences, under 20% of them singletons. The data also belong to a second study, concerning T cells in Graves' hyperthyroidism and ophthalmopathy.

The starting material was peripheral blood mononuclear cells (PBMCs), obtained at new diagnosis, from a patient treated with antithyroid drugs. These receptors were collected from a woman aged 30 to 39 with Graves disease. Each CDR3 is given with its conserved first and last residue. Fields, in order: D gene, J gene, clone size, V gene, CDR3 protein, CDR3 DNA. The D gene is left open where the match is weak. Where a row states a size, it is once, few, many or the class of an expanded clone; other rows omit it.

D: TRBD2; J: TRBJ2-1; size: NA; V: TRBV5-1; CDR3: CASSLDRAGGNEQFF; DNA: TGCGCCAGCAGCTTGGACAGGGCGGGAGGAAATGAGCAGTTCTTC
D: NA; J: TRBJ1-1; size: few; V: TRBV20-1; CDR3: CSAPPSGPFDTEAFF; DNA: TGCAGTGCTCCCCCCTCCGGGCCTTTTGACACTGAAGCTTTCTTT
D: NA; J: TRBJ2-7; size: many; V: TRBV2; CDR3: CASSEDVQVLREQYF; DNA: TGTGCCAGCAGTGAAGACGTACAGGTTTTGCGCGAGCAGTACTTC
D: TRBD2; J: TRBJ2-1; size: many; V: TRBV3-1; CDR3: CASTRKGGVDEQFF; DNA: TGTGCCAGCACCCGAAAGGGAGGGGTCGATGAGCAGTTCTTC
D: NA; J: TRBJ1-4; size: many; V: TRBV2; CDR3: CASSGATNEKLFF; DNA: TGTGCCAGCAGCGGGGCAACTAATGAAAAACTGTTTTTT
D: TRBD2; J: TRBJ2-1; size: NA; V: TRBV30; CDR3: CAWSVRTSGRSSSYNEQFF; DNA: TGTGCCTGGAGTGTTCGGACTAGCGGGAGGTCTAGCTCCTACAATGAGCAGTTCTTC
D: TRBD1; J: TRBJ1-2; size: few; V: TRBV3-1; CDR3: CASSQDMWGQIHTYF; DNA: TGTGCCAGCAGCCAAGATATGTGGGGACAGATACATACGTACTTC
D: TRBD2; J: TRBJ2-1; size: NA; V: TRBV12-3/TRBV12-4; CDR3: CASSPGTSGFRRAYNEQFF; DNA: TGTGCCAGCAGCCCCGGGACTAGCGGGTTTAGAAGGGCCTACAATGAGCAGTTCTTC
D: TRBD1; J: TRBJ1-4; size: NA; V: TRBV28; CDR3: CASSEKTGAGLGAGNEKLFF; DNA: TGTGCCAGCAGTGAAAAGACAGGGGCAGGGTTAGGAGCGGGTAATGAAAAACTGTTTTTT
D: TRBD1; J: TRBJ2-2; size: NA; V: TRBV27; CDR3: CASSDRVSGELFF; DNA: TGTGCCAGCAGTGACAGGGTATCCGGGGAGCTGTTTTTT
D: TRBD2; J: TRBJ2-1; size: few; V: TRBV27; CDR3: CASSRLAGGMDEQFF; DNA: TGTGCCAGCAGCCGTCTAGCGGGGGGTATGGATGAGCAGTTCTTC
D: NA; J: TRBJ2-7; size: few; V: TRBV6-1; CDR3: CASREDKEGTYEQYF; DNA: TGTGCCAGCAGAGAGGATAAGGAAGGTACCTACGAGCAGTACTTC
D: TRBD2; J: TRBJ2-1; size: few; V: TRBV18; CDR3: CASSPASSGSEQFF; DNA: TGTGCCAGCTCACCAGCATCTAGCGGGAGCGAGCAGTTCTTC
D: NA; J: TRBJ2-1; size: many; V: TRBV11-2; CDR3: CASQGQLLHNEQFF; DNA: TGTGCCAGCCAGGGGCAACTCCTCCACAATGAGCAGTTCTTC
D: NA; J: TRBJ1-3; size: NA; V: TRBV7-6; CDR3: CASSPARGVDTIYF; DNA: TGTGCCAGCAGCCCCGCGCGAGGGGTGGACACCATATATTTT
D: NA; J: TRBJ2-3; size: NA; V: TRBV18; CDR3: CASSLHELSTDTQYF; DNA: TGTGCCAGCTCACTTCATGAGTTAAGCACAGATACGCAGTATTTT
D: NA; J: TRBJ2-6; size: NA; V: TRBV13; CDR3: CASSPPSPAGANVLTF; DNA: TGCGCCAGCAGCCCCCCCTCCCCGGCAGGGGCCAACGTCCTGACTTTC
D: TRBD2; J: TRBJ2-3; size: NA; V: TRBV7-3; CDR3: CASSEGAGGTDTQYF; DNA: TGTGCCTCATCGGAAGGAGCGGGAGGCACAGATACGCAGTATTTT
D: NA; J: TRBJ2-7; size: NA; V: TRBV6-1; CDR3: CASSAPDHPSWYF; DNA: TGTGCCAGCAGCGCCCCCGACCACCCGTCTTGGTACTTC
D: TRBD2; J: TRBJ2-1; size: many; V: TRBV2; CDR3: CARSTSGGPYNEQFF; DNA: TGTGCCAGGTCGACTAGCGGGGGACCCTACAATGAGCAGTTCTTC
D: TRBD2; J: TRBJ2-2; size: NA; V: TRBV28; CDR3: CASSSLEASGRNTGELFF; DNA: TGTGCCAGCAGTTCCCTCGAAGCTAGCGGGAGAAACACCGGGGAGCTGTTTTTT
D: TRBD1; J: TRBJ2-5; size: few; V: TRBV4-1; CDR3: CASSQETGLVGTQYF; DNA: TGCGCCAGCAGCCAAGAGACAGGGCTGGTTGGGACCCAGTACTTC
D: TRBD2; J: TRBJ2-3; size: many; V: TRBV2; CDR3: CASSVRGRITDTQYF; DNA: TGTGCCAGCAGTGTTCGCGGGAGGATAACAGATACGCAGTATTTT
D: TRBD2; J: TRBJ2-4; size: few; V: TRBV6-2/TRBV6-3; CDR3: CASSPSSGRAHIQYF; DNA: TGTGCCAGCAGTCCCTCTAGCGGGAGAGCGCACATTCAGTACTTC
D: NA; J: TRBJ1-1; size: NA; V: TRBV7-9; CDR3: CASSPMLKGSDTEAFF; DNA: TGTGCCAGCAGCCCCATGCTTAAGGGGTCGGACACTGAAGCTTTCTTT
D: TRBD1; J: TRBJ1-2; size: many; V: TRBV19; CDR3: CASIHIGTGGSNYGYTF; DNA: TGTGCCAGTATTCATATCGGGACAGGCGGTAGTAACTATGGCTACACCTTC
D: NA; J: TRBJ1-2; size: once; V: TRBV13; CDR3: CASSLIGEDCGYTF; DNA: TGTGCCAGCAGCTTAATAGGGGAAGACTGTGGCTACACCTTC
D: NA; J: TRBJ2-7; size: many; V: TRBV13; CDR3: CASSRGTENYEQYF; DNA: TGTGCCAGCAGCCGCGGGACCGAGAACTACGAGCAGTACTTC
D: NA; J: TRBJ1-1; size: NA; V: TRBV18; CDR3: CASSPTLGREVGTEAFF; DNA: TGTGCCAGCTCACCGACCCTGGGGCGGGAGGTGGGCACTGAAGCTTTCTTT
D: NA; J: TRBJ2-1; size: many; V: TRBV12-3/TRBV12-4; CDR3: CASSLRDNPISAQYEQFF; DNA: TGTGCCAGCAGTTTGAGGGACAACCCAATTTCGGCTCAATATGAGCAGTTCTTC
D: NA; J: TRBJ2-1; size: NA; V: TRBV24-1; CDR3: CATSDTNNNEQFF; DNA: TGTGCCACCAGTGACACCAATAACAATGAGCAGTTCTTC
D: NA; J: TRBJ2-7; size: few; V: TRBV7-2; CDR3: CASSSRSYGGSGASYEQYF; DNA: TGTGCCAGCAGCTCCCGATCGTACGGAGGTTCGGGGGCGTCCTACGAGCAGTACTTC
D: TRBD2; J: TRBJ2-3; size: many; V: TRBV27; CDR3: CASSSRLAEKTDTQYF; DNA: TGTGCCAGCAGTTCCCGACTAGCGGAAAAGACAGATACGCAGTATTTT
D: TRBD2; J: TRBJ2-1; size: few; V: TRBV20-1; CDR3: CSASQGAGIRRYQHTNEQFF; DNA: TGCAGTGCTAGTCAGGGAGCGGGGATACGCAGATACCAGCACACCAATGAGCAGTTCTTC
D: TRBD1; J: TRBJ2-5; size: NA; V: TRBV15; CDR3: CATSRGPGQGGETQYF; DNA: TGTGCCACCAGCAGGGGTCCTGGACAGGGCGGCGAGACCCAGTACTTC
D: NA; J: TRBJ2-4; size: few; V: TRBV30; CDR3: CAWSAGQGFHIQYF; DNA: TGTGCCTGGAGTGCGGGGCAGGGATTCCACATTCAGTACTTC
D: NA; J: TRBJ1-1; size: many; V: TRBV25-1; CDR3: CASEPGGLFMNTEAFF; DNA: TGTGCCAGTGAACCCGGGGGGTTGTTTATGAACACTGAAGCTTTCTTT
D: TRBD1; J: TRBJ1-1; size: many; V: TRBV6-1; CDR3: CASSTSDRVRRNTEAFF; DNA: TGTGCCAGCAGTACCTCGGACAGGGTAAGGCGCAACACTGAAGCTTTCTTT
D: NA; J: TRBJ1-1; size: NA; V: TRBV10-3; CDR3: CAISESGGTEAFF; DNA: TGTGCCATCAGTGAGTCGGGGGGTACTGAAGCTTTCTTT
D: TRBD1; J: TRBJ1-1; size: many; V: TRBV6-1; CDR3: CASRNGQGGTEAFF; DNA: TGTGCCAGCAGAAATGGACAGGGGGGAACTGAAGCTTTCTTT
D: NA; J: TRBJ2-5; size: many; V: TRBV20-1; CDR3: CSARETQYF; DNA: TGCAGTGCTAGAGAGACCCAGTACTTC
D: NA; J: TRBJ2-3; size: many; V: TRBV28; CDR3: CASSFMISTDTQYF; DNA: TGTGCCAGCAGTTTCATGATTAGCACAGATACGCAGTATTTT
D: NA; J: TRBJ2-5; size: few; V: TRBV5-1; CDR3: CASSVTVQETQYF; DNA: TGCGCCAGCAGCGTTACAGTCCAAGAGACCCAGTACTTC
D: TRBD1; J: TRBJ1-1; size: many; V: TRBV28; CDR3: CASTRGLYTEAFF; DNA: TGTGCCAGCACGAGGGGGCTTTACACTGAAGCTTTCTTT